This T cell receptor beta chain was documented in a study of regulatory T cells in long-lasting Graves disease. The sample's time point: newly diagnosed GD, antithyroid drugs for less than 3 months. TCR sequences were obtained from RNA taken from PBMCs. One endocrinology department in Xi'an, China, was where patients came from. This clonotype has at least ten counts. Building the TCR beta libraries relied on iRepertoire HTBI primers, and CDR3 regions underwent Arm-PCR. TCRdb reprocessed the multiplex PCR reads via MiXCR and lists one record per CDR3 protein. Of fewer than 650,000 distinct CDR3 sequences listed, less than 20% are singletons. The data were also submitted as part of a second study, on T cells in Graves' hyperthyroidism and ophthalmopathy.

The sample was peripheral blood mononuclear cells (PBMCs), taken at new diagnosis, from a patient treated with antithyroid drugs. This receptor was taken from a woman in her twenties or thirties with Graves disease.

The CDR3: CASSETGKQFF. The CDR3 nucleotides read TGTGCCAGCAGTGAGACTGGTAAGCAGTTCTTC. The rearrangement joins TRBV12-3 or TRBV12-4 to TRBJ2-1; no clear D. V was trimmed by 5 bases and J by 11 bases, leaving 10 bases between them. This CDR3 spans 11 amino acids.